This T cell receptor (beta chain) came from a study of spatial heterogeneity in lung cancer. Germline lookup yields CDR1 SGHDT and CDR2 YYEEEE. Trimming removed 5 bases at V and 2 bases at J, with 10 bases between. This CDR3 has 13 residues. Sample share makes this clonotype medium-sized (0.01 to 0.1%). Its antigen is not known. Time point described: sample taken at primary tumor resection. Whole RNA obtained from tumor, nontumor lung or frozen PBMC underwent sequencing without sorting. Notes on the study in general: One measure, the expanded intratumoral alpha and beta TCR count, tracked tumor mutation counts.

TCRdb passed the 5' RACE reads through MiXCR, listing each CDR3 protein once. This table has about 8,000 distinct CDR3 sequences, about 10% appearing once. The chain couples TRBV5-6 to TRBJ2-5; D ambiguous. This material consisted of lung tumor tissue, taken at surgery. This TCR derives from a male donor with early-stage non-small cell lung cancer. The CDR3 spells CASSVRGQETQYF. CDR3 DNA sequence: TGTGCCAGCAGTGTCAGAGGACAAGAGACCCAGTACTTC.